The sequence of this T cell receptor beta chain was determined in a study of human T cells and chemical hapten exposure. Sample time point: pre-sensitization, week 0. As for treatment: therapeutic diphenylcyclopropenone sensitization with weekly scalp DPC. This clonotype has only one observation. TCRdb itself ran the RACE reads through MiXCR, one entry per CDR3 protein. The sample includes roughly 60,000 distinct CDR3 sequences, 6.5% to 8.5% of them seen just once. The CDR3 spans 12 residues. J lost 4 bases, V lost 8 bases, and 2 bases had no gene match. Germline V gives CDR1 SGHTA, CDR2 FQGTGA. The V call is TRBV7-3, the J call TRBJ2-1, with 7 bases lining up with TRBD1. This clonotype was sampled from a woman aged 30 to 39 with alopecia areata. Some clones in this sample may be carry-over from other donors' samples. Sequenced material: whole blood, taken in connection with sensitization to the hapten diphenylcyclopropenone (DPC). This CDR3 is CASGTEYNEQFF. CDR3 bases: TGTGCCAGCGGGACAGAATACAATGAGCAGTTCTTC.